This T cell receptor (beta chain) was sequenced in a study of shared clonotypes between healthy human individuals. Repertoires were generated with immunoSEQ multiplex PCR, while TCRdb's copy carries only in-frame clones and drops some. The repertoire includes roughly 890,000 clones, around 92% of them detected once, and 24% sits in the top ten. Germline CDR1 reads MNHEY; CDR2 reads SMNVEV (reference sequence). The length of the CDR3 is 14 residues. V shed 4 bases, J shed 8 bases, and the junction held 7 bases outside the gene matches. Terminally differentiated effector memory CD45RA+ cells were excluded from the naive CD8 cells, which were CD45RO-negative and positively selected for CCR7.

The chain uses TRBV27 and TRBJ1-5; 8 nucleotides line up with TRBD1. The sequence was obtained from a man aged 30-40 years in good health. The material sequenced was naive CD8+ T cells sorted from blood. CDR3: CASSSWQGQEPQHF. CDR3 sequence (DNA): TGTGCCAGCAGTTCTTGGCAGGGACAGGAGCCCCAGCATTTT.